This T cell receptor beta chain was recovered during a study of cytomegalovirus exposure and HLA in healthy donors. Study overall: Both the approximately 130 validation repertoires and the roughly 700 first-cohort repertoires used the same platform, as reported by a later analysis. Whole-study results and caveats: According to the study, about 180 TCR beta chains were cytomegalovirus-associated.

The method was immunoSEQ multiplex PCR; TCRdb's version includes in-frame clones alone and lacks a portion of them. Among approximately 120,000 clones listed, approximately 95% were seen once. With regard to this clone: Antigen: not known.

The CDR3 sequence is 14 residues long. Germline CDR1 MGHRA, CDR2 YSYEKL. V was pared by 2 bases and J by 8 bases, with 13 bases between. The chain employs TRBV4-1 and TRBJ2-1; perhaps TRBD1 as D (6 bases). This clonotype originated in a man younger than 35 in good health and CMV-seronegative. Material for sequencing was PBMCs. The CDR3 region has the DNA TGCGCCAGCAGCCAACCTCAGGGGTGGGATGAGCAGTTCTTC. This encodes CASSQPQGWDEQFF.